The 24 T cell receptor beta chains given below trace back to one sample, sequenced in a study of T cells in localized non-small cell lung cancer. Produced via immunoSEQ multiplex PCR; TCRdb's table is partial and in-frame only. The table shows tens of thousands of clones, with under 90% occurring only once. Source: PBMCs, taken before any cancer treatment. Source of these receptors: a woman aged 40 to 75 with stage II squamous cell lung carcinoma.

The chain combines TRBV2 with TRBJ2-3; maybe TRBD1 (5 bases). V lost 3 bases and J lost 0, with 10 bases in between. Per the germline V gene, CDR1 is SNHLY and CDR2 is FYNNEI. This CDR3 has 15 residues. CDR3 protein: CASSDSAGSTDTQYF. DNA for the CDR3: TGTGCCAGCAGTGACTCGGCAGGGAGCACAGATACGCAGTATTTT.

The V call is TRBV7-2, the J call TRBJ1-6; D may be TRBD1 (5 bases). Germline lookup yields CDR1 SGHTA and CDR2 FQGNSA. The CDR3 spans 16 residues. Trimming stripped 5 bases from V and 10 bases from J, with 21 bases between. CDR3 DNA: TGTGCCAGCAGCCTAAGTCGGGGGGTGAGGCCCTCACCCCTCCACTTT. Protein product: CASSLSRGVRPSPLHF.

This clone was seen more than once but under ten times. The chain carries TRBV7-8 and TRBJ1-5, with D tentatively TRBD1 (6 bases). The V end was cut by 2 bases, the J end by 3 bases, with 11 bases between. Germline V gene lookup returns CDR1 SGHVS and CDR2 FQNEAQ. The CDR3 covers 15 residues. CDR3 residues: CASSLRRGNNQPQHF. CDR3 bases: TGTGCCAGCAGCTTAAGAAGGGGGAACAATCAGCCCCAGCATTTT.

The J gene is TRBJ1-5, the V gene TRBV5-1; TRBD1 might be the D (5 bases). V gave up 1 base and J gave up 2 bases, with 10 bases separating them. The CDR3 contains 15 residues. The germline CDR1 and CDR2 sequences are SGHRS and YFSETQ. The CDR3 loop reads CASSLWGGGNQPQHF. In nucleotides, the CDR3 is TGCGCCAGCAGCTTGTGGGGGGGAGGCAATCAGCCCCAGCATTTT.

J is TRBJ2-1 and V is TRBV10-3, with a tentative D call TRBD2 (5 bases). This CDR3 is 15 amino acids long. Germline V gene data show CDR1 as ENHRY and CDR2 as SYGVKD. Trimming took 6 bases from V and 0 from J, leaving 12 bases between them. The CDR3 protein is CAIREQRSSYNEQFF. CDR3 bases: TGTGCCATCAGAGAACAGCGGAGCTCCTACAATGAGCAGTTCTTC.

V is TRBV27 and J is TRBJ1-2; 9 bases align to TRBD1. The junction had 15 bases not matched to a gene; V was cut back by 5 bases and J by 8 bases. Germline assignment: CDR1 MNHEY and CDR2 SMNVEV (reference sequence). This CDR3 region has 16 residues. This CDR3 is CASSPRPGTGLFGYTF. In nucleotides, the CDR3 is TGTGCCAGCAGTCCCAGACCCGGGACAGGGCTCTTCGGCTACACCTTC.

CDR3 bases: TGTGCCAGCAGCGCGACCGGGACAGCGAACACTGAAGCTTTCTTT. Residues: CASSATGTANTEAFF. The chain is built from TRBV7-2 and TRBJ1-1; 7 bases match TRBD1. CDR1 is SGHTA and CDR2 is FQGNSA in the germline V gene. The CDR3 length is 15 residues. The trim removed 5 bases at V and 1 base at J, leaving 7 bases unmatched.

The V and J genes are TRBV28 and TRBJ2-7, with TRBD2 identical over 7 bases. There are 15 residues in the CDR3. Germline CDR1 reads MDHEN; CDR2 reads SYDVKM. V trimming: 3 bases; J trimming: 2 bases; junction bases outside the gene matches: 7. The CDR3 is CASSFRGLTTYEQYF. CDR3 nucleotides: TGTGCCAGCAGTTTTAGGGGACTAACCACCTACGAGCAGTACTTC.

The genes are TRBV5-1 and TRBJ2-1; the match to TRBD2 covers 10 bases. Germline V gene sequence: CDR1 SGHRS, CDR2 YFSETQ. There are 15 residues in the CDR3. V lost 1 base to trimming and J lost 8 bases; unmatched junction nucleotides: 6. The CDR3 nucleotides read TGCGCCAGCAGCTTGTCTAGCGGGAGTTATTATGAGCAGTTCTTC. The encoded protein is CASSLSSGSYYEQFF.

This clone was observed once. The CDR3 DNA follows: TGTGCCAGCGGTAGTGGGTACGCAGATACGCAGTATTTT. Residues: CASGSGYADTQYF. The chain has TRBV6-5 and TRBJ2-3; D remains ambiguous. V was cut by 8 bases and J by 4 bases, with 13 bases left in between. The CDR3 consists of 13 residues. The germline CDR1 and CDR2 sequences are MNHEY and SVGAGI.

The CDR3 reads CASSDGGAQETQYF. The DNA of the CDR3 is TGCGCCAGCAGTGACGGGGGGGCCCAAGAGACCCAGTACTTC. The rearrangement uses TRBV10-1 and TRBJ2-5; 8 nucleotides match TRBD2. The germline V gene encodes CDR1 WNHNN and CDR2 SYGVQD (reference sequence). V shed 3 bases, J shed 1 base, and the junction held 1 base outside the gene matches. CDR3 length equals 14 residues.

This clone appeared a few times. V and J are TRBV4-1 and TRBJ2-5; D is perhaps TRBD1 or TRBD2 (6 bases each). Germline V CDR1 and CDR2: MGHRA, YSYEKL. The CDR3 is made up of 15 amino acids. The ends were cut back, 2 bases at V and 2 bases at J, with 12 bases in the middle. The CDR3 here is CASSQTGTSQETQYF. Here the CDR3 DNA reads TGCGCCAGCAGCCAAACAGGGACTTCACAAGAGACCCAGTACTTC.

V usage is TRBV5-5 and J usage is TRBJ1-2, with D unresolved. V lost 4 bases and J lost 4, with 17 bases in between. Per germline, CDR1 SGHKS and CDR2 YYEKEE (reference sequence). The CDR3 loop spans 15 amino acids. The CDR3 reads CASSDDPGAFYGYTF. In nucleotides, the CDR3 is TGTGCCAGCAGCGATGATCCCGGTGCCTTCTATGGCTACACCTTC. Full variable domain (rest looked up from reference TRBV5-5 and TRBJ1-2): DAGVTQSPTHLIKTRGQQVTLRCSPISGHKSVSWYQQVLGQGPQFIFQYYEKEERGRGNFPDRFSARQFPNYSSELNVNALLLGDSALYLCASSDDPGAFYGYTFGSGTRLTVV.

The chain recombines TRBV6-5 with TRBJ2-7; D ambiguous. The germline gives CDR1 MNHEY, CDR2 SVGAGI. This CDR3 has 14 amino acids. Deletions cut 6 bases from V and 0 bases from J, with 12 bases between. For the CDR3, the DNA is TGTGCCAGCAGCCCTGCCCCGAGCTCCTACGAGCAGTACTTC. This codes for CASSPAPSSYEQYF.

This clone was detected a few times. The chain is built from TRBV7-9 and TRBJ2-7; D not certain. V lost 8 bases and J lost 6, with 14 bases in between. The CDR3 runs to 12 residues. From germline, CDR1 is SEHNR and CDR2 FQNEAQ (reference sequence). The CDR3 nucleotides read TGTGCCAGCGCCCCAAGGGTCAGCGAGCAGTACTTC. Translating gives CASAPRVSEQYF.

This chain joins TRBV5-4 and TRBJ2-7; 9 bases match TRBD2. CDR1 and CDR2 from the germline V gene are SGHNT and YYREEE (reference sequence). V was pared by 0 bases and J by 3 bases, with 4 bases of the junction left unmatched. The CDR3 covers 15 residues. The CDR3 spells CASSLELAGFYEQYF. CDR3 coding DNA: TGTGCCAGCAGCTTGGAACTAGCGGGTTTCTACGAGCAGTACTTC.

This clone was seen just once. This chain links TRBV5-1 with TRBJ1-1; tentative D call: TRBD1 (6 bases). Looked up from germline, CDR1 is SGHRS and CDR2 is YFSETQ. The ends were cut back, 2 bases at V and 1 base at J, with 12 bases in the middle. The CDR3 spans 15 residues. The DNA for the CDR3 is TGCGCCAGCAGCTTTCAGGGAGGGGGGAACACTGAAGCTTTCTTT. It codes for CASSFQGGGNTEAFF.

The genes are TRBV28 and TRBJ2-7; D is possibly TRBD2 (5 bases). V was trimmed by 6 bases and J by 5 bases, leaving 8 bases between them. The CDR3 contains 11 residues. The germline V gene encodes CDR1 MDHEN and CDR2 SYDVKM. The CDR3 loop is CASSLLDEQYF. Here the CDR3 DNA reads TGTGCCAGCAGCCTACTAGACGAGCAGTACTTC.

The rearrangement joins TRBV6-5 to TRBJ2-2; 7 bases line up with TRBD2. V dropped 6 bases and J dropped 7; count of bases not matched to a gene: 8. This CDR3 is built from 14 residues. Germline CDR1 reads MNHEY; CDR2 reads SVGAGI. In DNA form, the CDR3 reads TGTGCCAGCAGAATCGGGAGGCGAAGCGGGGAGCTGTTTTTT. Protein sequence: CASRIGRRSGELFF.

The chain is built from TRBV6-1 and TRBJ2-6; 9 bases align to TRBD1. The CDR3 totals 19 residues. J gave up 1 base and V 2 bases, and 9 bases lay outside the gene matches. Germline V gives CDR1 MNHNS, CDR2 SASEGT. The CDR3 DNA reads TGTGCCAGCAGTGAAAGTATGGGACAGGGAAGTTCTGGGGCCAACGTCCTGACTTTC. Protein: CASSESMGQGSSGANVLTF.

This clone has just one count. The CDR3 DNA sequence: TGTGCCAGCAGTTGGACTTCTAATGAGCAGTTCTTC. As protein: CASSWTSNEQFF. The rearrangement links TRBV5-6 to TRBJ2-1, with a weak D call TRBD2 (5 bases). The V end lost 5 bases, the J end lost 7 bases, and 10 bases lay between the germline ends. CDR1 is SGHDT, CDR2 YYEEEE, per germline. The CDR3 has 12 amino acids.

The chain couples TRBV29-1 to TRBJ2-5; a possible D gene is TRBD2 (5 bases). This CDR3 spans 11 amino acids. V gave up 5 bases and J gave up 6 bases, with 10 bases separating them. The V gene's germline CDR1 is SQVTM and CDR2 ANQGSEA. CDR3 sequence: CSVQAGQTQYF. DNA for the CDR3: TGCAGCGTTCAGGCGGGCCAGACCCAGTACTTC.

The chain employs TRBV7-9 and TRBJ2-4; D remains ambiguous. Trimming pared 4 bases from V and 9 bases from J, leaving 10 bases between. Germline-derived CDR1 and CDR2 are SEHNR and FQNEAQ (reference sequence). The CDR3 runs 12 residues. The CDR3 nucleotides read TGTGCCAGCAGCTGGGTAAAAGGCATTCAGTACTTC. This codes for CASSWVKGIQYF.

The chain employs TRBV12-5 and TRBJ2-3; D is unclear. This CDR3 is 15 amino acids long. With 1 base removed from V and 3 bases from J, the gap between germline ends came to 11 bases. Germline CDR1 and CDR2: LGHNT and FRNRAP. Written as DNA, the CDR3 is TGTGCTAGTGGTTTGGCCACATCCTTGACAGATACGCAGTATTTT. This codes for CASGLATSLTDTQYF. The full variable domain, in which reference TRBV12-5 and TRBJ2-3 provide the parts outside the CDR3, is DARVTQTPRHKVTEMGQEVTMRCQPILGHNTVFWYRQTMMQGLELLAYFRNRAPLDDSGMPKDRFSAEMPDATLATLKIQPSEPRDSAVYFCASGLATSLTDTQYFGPGTRLTVL.